This T cell receptor beta chain is from a study of OX40 agonist ivuxolimab in advanced cancers. Background on the study: At under 85% male, the cohort had a mean age of 60 years, ranging from about 20 to 80. Study-wide results and caveats: At doses 0.1 to 3.0 mg/kg, CD4+ and CD8+ clones expanded.

A word on this clone: Its antigen remains unidentified. Other DNA sequences in this sample translate to the same CDR3.

J was trimmed by 3 bases and V by 3 bases; bases with no gene match: 1. The CDR3 loop spans 13 amino acids. The germline CDR1 and CDR2 sequences are KGHSH and LQKENI. Data came from immunoSEQ multiplex PCR; TCRdb stores just in-frame clones and leaves some out. The table has around 66,000 clones, 70% to 90% seen once; the top ten hold approximately 1.1%. This chain uses TRBV18 with TRBJ1-1; 7 bases map to TRBD1. This TCR was sampled from an adult with an advanced solid tumor such as melanoma, head and neck, liver or kidney cancer. The sequences come from CD4+ or CD8+ T cells sorted from blood, collected in a trial of the OX40 agonist ivuxolimab. CDR3 protein: CASSPQGDTEAFF. As DNA, the CDR3 is TGTGCCAGCTCACCTCAGGGGGACACTGAAGCTTTCTTT.